One and the same sample provided the 21 T cell receptor beta chains below, sequenced in a study of STAT5B mutations in CD4+ large granular lymphocyte leukemia. TCRdb keeps only in-frame clones here, not all; method: immunoSEQ multiplex PCR. The sample has around 30,000 clones; roughly 77% are singletons. The specimen sequenced was CD4+ T cells from blood buffy coats. The source of these receptors is a human donor in good health.

This chain uses TRBV6-1 with TRBJ1-4, with TRBD1 as a possible D gene (5 bases). Trimming removed 7 bases at V and 0 bases at J, with 6 bases between. CDR1 is MNHNS and CDR2 is SASEGT in the germline V gene. The CDR3 contains 13 residues. The chain's CDR3 is CASTGPTNEKLFF. CDR3 DNA: TGTGCCAGCACAGGGCCAACTAATGAAAAACTGTTTTTT.

The chain has TRBV4-3 and TRBJ2-2, with 16 positions matching TRBD2. J gave up 11 bases and V 3 bases, and 9 bases lay outside the gene matches. The CDR3 has 17 amino acids. From germline, CDR1 is LGHNA and CDR2 YSLEER. The CDR3 DNA is TGCGCCAGCAGCCAGCCCGGGACTAGCGGGAGGGCCGTTGAGCTGTTTTTT. This gives the protein CASSQPGTSGRAVELFF.

This clone appeared a few times. The chain combines TRBV11-3 with TRBJ2-1; D is perhaps TRBD1 (6 bases). CDR1 and CDR2 (germline): SGHNT, YENEEA. Trimming shortened V by 1 base and J by 6 bases, and 22 bases separated the two germline ends. The length of the CDR3 is 18 residues. CDR3 in DNA: TGTGCCAGCAGCTTAGGATCCGTGACAGGCCGTTACGGCAATGAGCAGTTCTTC. Amino acid sequence: CASSLGSVTGRYGNEQFF.

V usage is TRBV19 and J usage is TRBJ2-5; maybe TRBD2 (6 bases). Trimming pared 4 bases from V and 5 bases from J, leaving 14 bases between. This CDR3 region has 14 residues. Germline V gene data show CDR1 as LNHDA and CDR2 as SQIVND (reference sequence). This CDR3 is CASSNQGGSETQYF. CDR3 sequence (DNA): TGTGCCAGTAGTAATCAGGGAGGTAGTGAGACCCAGTACTTC.

The V gene is TRBV10-2, the J gene TRBJ2-5; D gene ambiguous. Germline CDR1 reads WSHSY; CDR2 reads SAAADI. Trimming shortened V by 3 bases and J by 2 bases, and 4 bases separated the two germline ends. The CDR3 covers 12 residues. The CDR3 loop is CASSDWQETQYF. DNA for the CDR3: TGCGCCAGCAGTGATTGGCAAGAGACCCAGTACTTC.

The chain links TRBV19 to TRBJ1-5; TRBD1 is a possible D gene (5 bases). Trimming took off 5 bases at V and 4 bases at J, with 12 bases between the two ends. The germline V gene encodes CDR1 LNHDA and CDR2 SQIVND (reference sequence). The CDR3 sequence is 14 residues long. In DNA form, the CDR3 reads TGTGCCAGTAGTTTCCAGGGCAGAAATCAGCCCCAGCATTTT. This codes for CASSFQGRNQPQHF.

The rearrangement uses TRBV5-1 and TRBJ2-5; D tentatively fits TRBD1 or TRBD2 (5 bases each). Germline CDR1 and CDR2: SGHRS and YFSETQ. CDR3 length: 15 residues. Trimming took off 1 base at V and 2 bases at J, with 12 bases between the two ends. The CDR3 loop is CASSLRGTYQETQYF. The CDR3 DNA is TGCGCCAGCAGCTTGAGAGGGACGTATCAAGAGACCCAGTACTTC.

The V call is TRBV29-1, the J call TRBJ2-3; unclear D gene. The CDR3 totals 14 residues. Trimming took 7 bases from V and 0 from J, leaving 14 bases between them. Per the germline V gene, CDR1 is SQVTM and CDR2 is ANQGSEA. In DNA form, the CDR3 reads TGCAGCGCTGGGGTTTTCGGGAGCACAGATACGCAGTATTTT. Amino acid sequence: CSAGVFGSTDTQYF.

The V call is TRBV6-4, the J call TRBJ2-1, with 11 positions matching TRBD2. Germline CDR1 and CDR2: MRHNA and SNTAGT. This CDR3 region has 16 residues. Trimming cost V 9 bases and J 3 bases; bases outside gene matches: 10. CDR3 nucleotide sequence: TGTGCCAGAGGAGGGGGACTAGCGGATATCTACAATGAGCAGTTCTTC. This codes for CARGGGLADIYNEQFF.

The V gene is TRBV29-1, the J gene TRBJ1-4, with D possibly matching TRBD1 (6 bases). V dropped 8 bases and J dropped 7 bases, with 14 bases sitting between them. Germline V gene sequence: CDR1 SQVTM, CDR2 ANQGSEA. There are 12 residues in the CDR3. This CDR3 reads CSTGGLGEKLFF. In nucleotides, the CDR3 is TGCAGCACCGGGGGCCTCGGTGAAAAACTGTTTTTT.

The chain couples TRBV25-1 to TRBJ2-1; 11 bases agree with TRBD2. Germline V gene data show CDR1 as MGHDK and CDR2 as SYGVNS. This CDR3 is 15 amino acids long. V lost 1 base to trimming and J lost 6 bases; unmatched junction nucleotides: 2. In DNA, the CDR3 is TGTGCCAGCAGTGAATCAGGACTAGCGGGCAATGAGCAGTTCTTC. It codes for CASSESGLAGNEQFF.

This clone was seen more than once but under ten times. The chain is built from TRBV7-9 and TRBJ1-1, with D possibly TRBD1 on 5 matching bases. The CDR3 is made up of 11 amino acids. V lost 3 bases, J lost 11 bases, and 10 bases lay in between. Germline CDR1 and CDR2: SEHNR and FQNEAQ (reference sequence). The CDR3 DNA is TGTGCCAGCAGCTTTACCGCAGGGGCTTTCTTT. It is translated as CASSFTAGAFF.

This clone has just a few counts. The chain has TRBV29-1 and TRBJ1-1; D call uncertain. Trimming cost V 5 bases and J 0 bases, with 10 bases left between them. Germline V lookup: CDR1 SQVTM, CDR2 ANQGSEA. There are 13 residues in the CDR3. The CDR3 spells CSVRENMNTEAFF. CDR3 sequence (DNA): TGCAGCGTTCGAGAGAACATGAACACTGAAGCTTTCTTT.

This clone was seen just once. This chain joins TRBV5-1 and TRBJ2-2, with 9 bases fitting TRBD1. The CDR3 covers 16 residues. J gave up 6 bases and V 6 bases, and 12 bases lay outside the gene matches. Germline CDR1 is SGHRS and CDR2 is YFSETQ. The CDR3 is CASKQGAVGIAGELFF. Written as DNA, the CDR3 is TGCGCCAGCAAACAGGGGGCAGTCGGAATCGCCGGGGAGCTGTTTTTT.

The rearrangement uses TRBV5-1 and TRBJ2-1, with 8 bases aligning to TRBD1. The CDR3 totals 16 residues. V gave up 0 bases and J gave up 7 bases; unmatched junction bases: 9. Germline CDR1 is SGHRS and CDR2 is YFSETQ. This chain's CDR3 is CASSLALGQGANEQFF. The CDR3 DNA reads TGCGCCAGCAGCTTGGCCCTAGGGCAGGGGGCGAATGAGCAGTTCTTC.

This sequence joins TRBV6-5 and TRBJ2-1; weak D call: TRBD2 (6 bases). The CDR3 has 15 residues. Trimming pared 8 bases from V and 3 bases from J, leaving 17 bases between. Germline loops: CDR1 MNHEY, CDR2 SVGAGI. The CDR3 DNA sequence: TGTGCCAGCCACCCGGGCACGGGGGACTACAATGAGCAGTTCTTC. This gives the protein CASHPGTGDYNEQFF.

V is TRBV4-2 and J is TRBJ2-7; 7 positions match TRBD2. Germline assignment: CDR1 LGHNA and CDR2 YNFKEQ. Trimming at V came to 4 bases and at J to 2 bases, leaving 11 bases not matched to a gene. This CDR3 is 16 amino acids long. CDR3 region: CASSLDGGGPTYEQYF. The CDR3 DNA follows: TGTGCCAGCAGCCTGGATGGGGGAGGGCCGACCTACGAGCAGTACTTC.

This clone was detected a few times. The chain joins TRBV7-8 to TRBJ1-4; the D is unclear. The germline CDR1 and CDR2 sequences are SGHVS and FQNEAQ. V lost 5 bases and J 5 bases, leaving 12 bases between the germline ends. The CDR3 consists of 14 residues. CDR3 DNA sequence: TGTGCCAGCAGCCAGACCACTAAGAATGAAAAACTGTTTTTT. Translated: CASSQTTKNEKLFF.

This clone has more than one count but fewer than ten. The V call is TRBV30, the J call TRBJ2-7, with D perhaps being TRBD1 or TRBD2 (5 bases each). This CDR3 has 16 amino acids. The V gene's germline CDR1 is GTSNPN and CDR2 SVGIG (reference sequence). Deletions cut 2 bases from V and 1 base from J, with 18 bases between. The CDR3 DNA is TGTGCCTGGAGTTCAATTTTGCGAGGGGCGTCCTACGAGCAGTACTTC. Protein sequence: CAWSSILRGASYEQYF.

The rearrangement uses TRBV23-1 and TRBJ2-2; maybe TRBD1 (5 bases). TRBV23-1 carries the ORF label, with uncertain function. Trimming took off 6 bases at V and 3 bases at J, with 17 bases between the two ends. This CDR3 comprises 16 residues. The chain's CDR3 is CASRPEDTLHTGELFF. Written as DNA, the CDR3 is TGCGCCAGCAGACCAGAGGACACGCTACACACCGGGGAGCTGTTTTTT.

This rearrangement joins TRBV14 to TRBJ2-4; perhaps D is TRBD1 or TRBD2 (6 bases each). Trimming shortened V by 3 bases and J by 2 bases, and 11 bases separated the two germline ends. The CDR3 runs to 15 residues. The germline V gene has CDR1 SGHDN and CDR2 FVKESK. CDR3 in amino acids: CASSHGGLTKNIQYF. CDR3 in DNA: TGTGCCAGCAGCCACGGGGGCTTAACCAAAAACATTCAGTACTTC.